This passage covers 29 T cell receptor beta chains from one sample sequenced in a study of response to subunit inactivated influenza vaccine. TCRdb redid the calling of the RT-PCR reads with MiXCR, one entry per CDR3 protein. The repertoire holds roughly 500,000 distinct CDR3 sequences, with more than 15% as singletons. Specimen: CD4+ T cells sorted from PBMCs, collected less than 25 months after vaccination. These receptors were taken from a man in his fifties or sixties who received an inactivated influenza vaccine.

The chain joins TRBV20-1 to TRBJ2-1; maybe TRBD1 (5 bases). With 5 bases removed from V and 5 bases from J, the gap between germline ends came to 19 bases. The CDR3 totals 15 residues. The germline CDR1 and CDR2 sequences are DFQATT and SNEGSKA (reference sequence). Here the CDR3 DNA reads TGCAGTGCTTCAGGGTTTACCCCAGGGCACAATGAGCAGTTCTTC. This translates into CSASGFTPGHNEQFF.

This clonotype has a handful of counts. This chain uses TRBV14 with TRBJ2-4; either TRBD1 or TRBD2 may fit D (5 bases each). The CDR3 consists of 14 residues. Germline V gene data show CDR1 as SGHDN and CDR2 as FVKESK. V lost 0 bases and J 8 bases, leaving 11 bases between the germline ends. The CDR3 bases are TGTGCCAGCAGCCAAGAGGCAGGGCGGGACATTCAGTACTTC. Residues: CASSQEAGRDIQYF.

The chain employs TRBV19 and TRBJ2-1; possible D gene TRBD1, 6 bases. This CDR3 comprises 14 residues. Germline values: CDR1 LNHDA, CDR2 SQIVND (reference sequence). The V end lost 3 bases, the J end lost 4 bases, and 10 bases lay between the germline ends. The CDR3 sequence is CASSIEGEYNEQFF. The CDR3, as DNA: TGTGCCAGTAGTATCGAGGGGGAATACAATGAGCAGTTCTTC.

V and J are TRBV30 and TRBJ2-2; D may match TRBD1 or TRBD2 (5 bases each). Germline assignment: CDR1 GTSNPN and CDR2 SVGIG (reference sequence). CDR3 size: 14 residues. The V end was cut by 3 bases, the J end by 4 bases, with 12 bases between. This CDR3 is CAWSGTGFTGELFF. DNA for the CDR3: TGTGCCTGGAGCGGGACGGGATTCACCGGGGAGCTGTTTTTT. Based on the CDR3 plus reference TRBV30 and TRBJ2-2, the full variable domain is SQTIHQWPATLVQPVGSPLSLECTVEGTSNPNLYWYRQAAGRGLQLLFYSVGIGQISSEVPQNLSASRPQDRQFILSSKKLLLSDSGFYLCAWSGTGFTGELFFGEGSRLTVL.

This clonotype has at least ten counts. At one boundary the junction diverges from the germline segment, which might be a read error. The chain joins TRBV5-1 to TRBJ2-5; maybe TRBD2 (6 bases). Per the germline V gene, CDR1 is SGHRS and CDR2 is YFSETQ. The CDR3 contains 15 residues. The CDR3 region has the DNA TGCGCCACCAGCGAGAATCCGGGGGTCCAAGAGACCCAGTACTTC. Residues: CATSENPGVQETQYF.

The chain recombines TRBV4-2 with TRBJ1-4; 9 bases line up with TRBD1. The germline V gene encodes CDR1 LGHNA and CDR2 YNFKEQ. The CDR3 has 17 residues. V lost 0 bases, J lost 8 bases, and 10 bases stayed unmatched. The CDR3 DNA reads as TGTGCCAGCAGCCAAGATCCCACAGGGGGCTTAAGGGAAAAACTGTTTTTT. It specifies CASSQDPTGGLREKLFF.

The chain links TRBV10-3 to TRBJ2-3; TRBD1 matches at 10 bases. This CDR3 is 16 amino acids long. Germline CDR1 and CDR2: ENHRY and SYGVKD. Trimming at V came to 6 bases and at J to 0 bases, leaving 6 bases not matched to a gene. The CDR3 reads CAISETGGSSTDTQYF. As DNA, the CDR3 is TGTGCCATCAGCGAGACAGGGGGCTCTAGCACAGATACGCAGTATTTT.

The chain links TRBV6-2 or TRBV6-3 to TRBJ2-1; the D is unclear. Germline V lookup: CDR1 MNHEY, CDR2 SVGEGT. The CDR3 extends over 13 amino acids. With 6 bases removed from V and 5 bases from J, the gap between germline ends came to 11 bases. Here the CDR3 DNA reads TGTGCCAGCAGCCCCCCACCGAACAATGAGCAGTTCTTC. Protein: CASSPPPNNEQFF.

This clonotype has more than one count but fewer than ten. The CDR3 nucleotides read TGTGCCAGCAGCGTAGCTACTATGAGGGGGGGCCCCGGGGAGCTGTTTTTT. This translates into CASSVATMRGGPGELFF. The chain couples TRBV9 to TRBJ2-2, with D possibly being TRBD2 (7 bases). The CDR3 sequence is 17 residues long. The V gene's germline CDR1 is SGDLS and CDR2 YYNGEE. The germline V and J ends were trimmed by 0 bases and 6 bases, with 18 bases remaining between them.

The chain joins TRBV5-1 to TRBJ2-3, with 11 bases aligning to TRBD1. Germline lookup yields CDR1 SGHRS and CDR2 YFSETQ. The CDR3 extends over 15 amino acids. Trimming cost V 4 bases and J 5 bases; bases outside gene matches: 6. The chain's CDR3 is CASSKDRGRGDTQYF. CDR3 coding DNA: TGCGCCAGCAGCAAGGACAGGGGGCGCGGAGATACGCAGTATTTT.

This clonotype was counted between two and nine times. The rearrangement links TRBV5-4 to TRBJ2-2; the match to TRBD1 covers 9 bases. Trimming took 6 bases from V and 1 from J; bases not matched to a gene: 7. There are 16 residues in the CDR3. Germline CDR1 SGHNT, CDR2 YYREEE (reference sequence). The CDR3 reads CASTHTGGGNTGELFF. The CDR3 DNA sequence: TGTGCCAGCACCCATACAGGGGGCGGGAACACCGGGGAGCTGTTTTTT.

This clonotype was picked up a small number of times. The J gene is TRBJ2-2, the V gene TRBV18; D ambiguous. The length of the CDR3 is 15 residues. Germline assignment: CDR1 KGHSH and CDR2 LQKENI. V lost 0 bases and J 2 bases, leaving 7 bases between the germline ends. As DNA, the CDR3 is TGTGCCAGCTCACCACCAGAGAGTAACACCGGGGAGCTGTTTTTT. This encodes CASSPPESNTGELFF.

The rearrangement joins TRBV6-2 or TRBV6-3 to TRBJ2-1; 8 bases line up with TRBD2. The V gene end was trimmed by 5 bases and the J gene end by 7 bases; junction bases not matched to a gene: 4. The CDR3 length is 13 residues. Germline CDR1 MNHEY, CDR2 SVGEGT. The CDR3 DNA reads TGTGCCAGCAGTCGGACTAGCTGGAATGAGCAGTTCTTC. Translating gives CASSRTSWNEQFF.

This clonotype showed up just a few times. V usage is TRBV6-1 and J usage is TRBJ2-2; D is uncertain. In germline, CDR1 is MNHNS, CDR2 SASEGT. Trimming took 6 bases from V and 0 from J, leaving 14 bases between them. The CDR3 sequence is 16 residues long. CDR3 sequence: CASRKQTLTNTGELFF. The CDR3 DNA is TGTGCCAGCAGGAAACAGACACTTACGAACACCGGGGAGCTGTTTTTT.

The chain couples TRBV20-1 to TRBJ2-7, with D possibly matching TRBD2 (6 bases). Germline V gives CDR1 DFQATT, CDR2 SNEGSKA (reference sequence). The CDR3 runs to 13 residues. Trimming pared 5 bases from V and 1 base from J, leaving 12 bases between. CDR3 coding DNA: TGCAGTGCTCTAGCGAGGGGTTCCTACGAGCAGTACTTC. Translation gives CSALARGSYEQYF.

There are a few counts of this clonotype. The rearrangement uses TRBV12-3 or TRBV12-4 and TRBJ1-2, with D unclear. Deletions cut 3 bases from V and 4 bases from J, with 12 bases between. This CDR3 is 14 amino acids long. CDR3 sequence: CASSFSRSGYGYTF. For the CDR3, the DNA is TGTGCCAGCAGTTTCTCCAGGTCCGGCTATGGCTACACCTTC.

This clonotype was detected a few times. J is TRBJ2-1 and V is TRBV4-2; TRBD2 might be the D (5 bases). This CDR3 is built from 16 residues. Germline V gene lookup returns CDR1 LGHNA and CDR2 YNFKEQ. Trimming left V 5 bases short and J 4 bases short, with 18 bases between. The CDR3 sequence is CASSEGGRGRYNEQFF. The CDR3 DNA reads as TGTGCCAGCAGCGAAGGAGGCCGGGGTCGATACAATGAGCAGTTCTTC.

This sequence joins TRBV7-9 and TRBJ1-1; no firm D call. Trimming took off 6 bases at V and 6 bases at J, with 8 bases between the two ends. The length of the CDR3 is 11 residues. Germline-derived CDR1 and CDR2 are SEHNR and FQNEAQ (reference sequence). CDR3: CASSRGAEAFF. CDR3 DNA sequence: TGTGCCAGCAGTCGAGGCGCTGAAGCTTTCTTT. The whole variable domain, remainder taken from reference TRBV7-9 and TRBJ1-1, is DTGVSQNPRHKITKRGQNVTFRCDPISEHNRLYWYRQTLGQGPEFLTYFQNEAQLEKSRLLSDRFSAERPKGSFSTLEIQRTEQGDSAMYLCASSRGAEAFFGQGTRLTVV.

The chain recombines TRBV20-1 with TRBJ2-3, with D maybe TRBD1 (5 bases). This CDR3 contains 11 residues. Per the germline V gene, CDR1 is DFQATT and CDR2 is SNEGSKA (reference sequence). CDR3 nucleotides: TGCACTTTACAGGGCACAGATACGCAGTATTTT. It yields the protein CTLQGTDTQYF.

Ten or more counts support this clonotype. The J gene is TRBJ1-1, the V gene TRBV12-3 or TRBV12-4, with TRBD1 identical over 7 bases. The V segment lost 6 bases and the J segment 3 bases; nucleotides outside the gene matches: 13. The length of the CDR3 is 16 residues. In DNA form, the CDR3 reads TGTGCCAGCAGCCCTAATAAGGGGCAGGGGGACACTGAAGCTTTCTTT. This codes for CASSPNKGQGDTEAFF.

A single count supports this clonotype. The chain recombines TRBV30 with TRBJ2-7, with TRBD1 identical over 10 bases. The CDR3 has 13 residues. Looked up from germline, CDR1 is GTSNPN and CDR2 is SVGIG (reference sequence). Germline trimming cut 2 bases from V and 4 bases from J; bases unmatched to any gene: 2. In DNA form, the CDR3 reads TGTGCCTGGAGTCGGGGACAGGGGTACGAGCAGTACTTC. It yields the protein CAWSRGQGYEQYF.

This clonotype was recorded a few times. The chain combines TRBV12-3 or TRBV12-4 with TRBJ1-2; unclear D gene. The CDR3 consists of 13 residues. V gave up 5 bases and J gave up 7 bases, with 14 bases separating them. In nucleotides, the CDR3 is TGTGCCAGCAGTCCCGACGTTGTCGGTGGCTACACCTTC. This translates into CASSPDVVGGYTF.

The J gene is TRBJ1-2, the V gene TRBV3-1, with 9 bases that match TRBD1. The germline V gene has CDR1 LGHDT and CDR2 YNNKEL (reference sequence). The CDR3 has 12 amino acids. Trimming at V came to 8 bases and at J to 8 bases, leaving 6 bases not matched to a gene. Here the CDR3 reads CASYRQGGGYTF. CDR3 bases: TGTGCCAGCTATCGACAGGGGGGAGGCTACACCTTC.

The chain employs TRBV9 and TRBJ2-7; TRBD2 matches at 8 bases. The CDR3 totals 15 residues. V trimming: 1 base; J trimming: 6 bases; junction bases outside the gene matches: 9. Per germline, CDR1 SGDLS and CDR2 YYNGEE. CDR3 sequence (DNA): TGTGCCAGCAGCGTAAGGCCCAGCGGGGGTCGCGAGCAGTACTTC. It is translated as CASSVRPSGGREQYF. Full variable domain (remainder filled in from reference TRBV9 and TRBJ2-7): DSGVTQTPKHLITATGQRVTLRCSPRSGDLSVYWYQQSLDQGLQFLIQYYNGEERAKGNILERFSAQQFPDLHSELNLSSLELGDSALYFCASSVRPSGGREQYFGPGTRLTVT.

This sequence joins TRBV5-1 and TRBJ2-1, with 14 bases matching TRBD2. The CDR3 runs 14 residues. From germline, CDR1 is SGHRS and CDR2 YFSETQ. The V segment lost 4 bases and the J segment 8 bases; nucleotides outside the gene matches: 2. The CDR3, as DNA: TGCGCCAGCAGCGGGACTAGCGGGGGTTATGAGCAGTTCTTC. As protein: CASSGTSGGYEQFF.

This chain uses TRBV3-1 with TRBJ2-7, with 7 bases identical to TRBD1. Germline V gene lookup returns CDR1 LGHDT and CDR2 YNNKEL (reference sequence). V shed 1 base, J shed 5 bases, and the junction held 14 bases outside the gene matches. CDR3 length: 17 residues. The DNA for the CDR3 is TGTGCCAGCAGCCAAGTCGGGTTGGTGCAGGGGGACAACGAGCAGTACTTC. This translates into CASSQVGLVQGDNEQYF.

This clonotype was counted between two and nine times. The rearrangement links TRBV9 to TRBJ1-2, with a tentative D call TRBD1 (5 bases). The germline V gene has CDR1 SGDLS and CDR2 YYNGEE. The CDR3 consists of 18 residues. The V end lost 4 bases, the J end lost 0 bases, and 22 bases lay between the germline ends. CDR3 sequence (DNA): TGTGCCAGCAGCTCCGATGGGGGTGAACGGGCTTCTAACTATGGCTACACCTTC. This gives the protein CASSSDGGERASNYGYTF.

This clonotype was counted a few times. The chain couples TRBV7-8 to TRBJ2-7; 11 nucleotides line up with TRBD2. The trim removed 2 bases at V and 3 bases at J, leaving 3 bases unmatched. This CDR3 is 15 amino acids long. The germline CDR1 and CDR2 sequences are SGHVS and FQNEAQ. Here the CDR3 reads CASSLFTSGSYEQYF. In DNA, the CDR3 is TGTGCCAGCAGCTTATTTACTAGCGGGAGCTACGAGCAGTACTTC.

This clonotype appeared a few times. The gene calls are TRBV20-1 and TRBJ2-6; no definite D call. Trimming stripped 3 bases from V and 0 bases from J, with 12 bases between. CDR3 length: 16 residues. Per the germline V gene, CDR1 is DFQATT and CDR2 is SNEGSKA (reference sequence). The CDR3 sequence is CSASDEHRSGANVLTF. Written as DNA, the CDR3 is TGCAGTGCTAGTGACGAACACCGCTCTGGGGCCAACGTCCTGACTTTC.